Shown below are 28 T cell receptor beta chains from a single sample sequenced in a study of T cells in Graves' hyperthyroidism and ophthalmopathy. TCR beta CDR3 regions were amplified from RNA. Using the HTBI primer set, a first-round RT-PCR was run on the TCR CDR3. TCRdb re-called the multiplex PCR reads with MiXCR, one entry per CDR3 protein. The sample lists about 52,000 distinct CDR3 sequences; roughly 50% were seen once. Sequenced input: blood. Source of these receptors: a woman between 50 and 59 years old with Graves' ophthalmopathy.

The chain combines TRBV7-8 with TRBJ1-2, with 10 bases that match TRBD1. The junction had 3 bases not matched to a gene; V was cut back by 5 bases and J by 3 bases. The CDR3 length is 14 residues. Germline CDR1 is SGHVS and CDR2 is FQNEAQ. The CDR3 sequence is CASSPGTGDYGYTF. The CDR3 DNA is TGTGCCAGCAGCCCCGGGACAGGGGACTATGGCTACACCTTC. Full variable domain (rest looked up from reference TRBV7-8 and TRBJ1-2): GAGVSQSPRYKVAKRGQDVALRCDPISGHVSLFWYQQALGQGPEFLTYFQNEAQLDKSGLPSDRFFAERPEGSVSTLKIQRTQQEDSAVYLCASSPGTGDYGYTFGSGTRLTVV.

On this clonotype itself: Its ends do not fully match the called genes, so a read error is possible. The chain uses TRBV7-2 and TRBJ2-6; TRBD1 is a possible D gene (5 bases). Germline lookup yields CDR1 SGHTA and CDR2 FQGNSA. CDR3 length: 15 amino acids. The CDR3 region is CASSSIQSGANALTF. In DNA, the CDR3 is TGTGCCAGCAGCAGCATCCAATCTGGGGCCAACGCCCTGACTTTC.

This clonotype is medium-sized (0.01 to 0.1%) by share. The V and J genes are TRBV25-1 and TRBJ1-3, with TRBD1 matching over 7 bases. Germline V lookup: CDR1 MGHDK, CDR2 SYGVNS. The CDR3 sequence is 14 residues long. J was trimmed by 2 bases and V by 7 bases; bases with no gene match: 5. As DNA, the CDR3 is TGTGCCAGCACCTCGACAGGGACTGGAAACACCATATATTTT. Its translation: CASTSTGTGNTIYF.

This clonotype appeared many times. V usage is TRBV20-1 and J usage is TRBJ2-3, with no clear D. Between the trimmed V and J ends, which lost 1 base and 0 bases, there was a span of 8 bases. The CDR3 has 14 amino acids. Germline-derived CDR1 and CDR2 are DFQATT and SNEGSKA (reference sequence). CDR3 coding DNA: TGCAGTGCTAGAGGTGGGCTAAGCACAGATACGCAGTATTTT. It codes for CSARGGLSTDTQYF.

This clonotype was picked up many times. V gene TRBV5-8 combines with J gene TRBJ2-7; 8 bases align to TRBD2. This CDR3 has 15 amino acids. J was trimmed by 0 bases and V by 0 bases; bases with no gene match: 2. The germline V gene encodes CDR1 SGHTS and CDR2 YDEGEE. CDR3 loop: CASSLGREASYEQYF. The CDR3 DNA follows: TGTGCCAGCAGCTTGGGGCGGGAGGCCTCCTACGAGCAGTACTTC.

This clonotype was observed a single time. As the CDR3 is not closed by the conserved phenylalanine or tryptophan, this likely results from a read error. The gene calls are TRBV2 and TRBJ2-3; no firm D call. CDR3 length: 15 residues. CDR1 is SNHLY, CDR2 FYNNEI, per germline. In DNA form, the CDR3 reads TGTGCCAGCAGCGATCCGGGCCGATCCACAGATGCGCAGTATCTT. It translates to CASSDPGRSTDAQYL.

This clonotype was detected ten times or more. Relative to the germline gene, one junction end is altered; a read error may explain this. The rearrangement joins TRBV7-7 to TRBJ2-7, with TRBD1 identical over 7 bases. The germline gives CDR1 SSHAT, CDR2 FNYEAQ (reference sequence). The CDR3 sequence is 14 residues long. CDR3 amino acids: CASSPPGQLYEQYF. The DNA of the CDR3 is TGTGCTAGCAGCCCTCCGGGACAGCTATACGAGCAGTACTTC.

This clonotype is termed medium-sized (0.01 to 0.1%). The V call is TRBV19, the J call TRBJ2-7; weak D call: TRBD1 (6 bases). CDR3 length: 12 amino acids. Trimming stripped 5 bases from V and 4 bases from J, with 9 bases between. Germline V gene lookup returns CDR1 LNHDA and CDR2 SQIVND (reference sequence). The CDR3 DNA is TGTGCCAGTAGTCCGGACAGATACGAGCAGTACTTC. Protein product: CASSPDRYEQYF. Filled out from reference TRBV19 and TRBJ2-7, the complete variable domain reads DGGITQSPKYLFRKEGQNVTLSCEQNLNHDAMYWYRQDPGQGLRLIYYSQIVNDFQKGDIAEGYSVSREKKESFPLTVTSAQKNPTAFYLCASSPDRYEQYFGPGTRLTVT.

This clonotype was counted ten times or more. The chain carries TRBV20-1 and TRBJ2-3; TRBD1 matches at 7 bases. J was trimmed by 4 bases and V by 4 bases; bases with no gene match: 11. CDR3 length: 15 amino acids. Germline loops: CDR1 DFQATT, CDR2 SNEGSKA (reference sequence). The DNA for the CDR3 is TGCAGTGCTATCTCCGGGACCCAGGGGGCAGATACGCAGTATTTT. Protein product: CSAISGTQGADTQYF.

This clonotype has at least ten counts. The chain is built from TRBV20-1 and TRBJ1-1; no firm D call. Germline CDR1 is DFQATT and CDR2 is SNEGSKA (reference sequence). The V end was cut by 5 bases, the J end by 1 base, with 20 bases between. CDR3 length: 16 amino acids. The chain's CDR3 is CSAQPGLVAGNTEAFF. CDR3 in DNA: TGCAGTGCTCAGCCCGGGCTTGTGGCCGGGAACACTGAAGCTTTCTTT.

The chain recombines TRBV29-1 with TRBJ1-6, with 10 bases aligning to TRBD1. This CDR3 has 12 residues. Germline trimming cut 6 bases from V and 9 bases from J; bases unmatched to any gene: 2. Germline CDR1 SQVTM, CDR2 ANQGSEA. CDR3 in DNA: TGCAGCGTCCGGGACAGGGGTTCACCCCTCCACTTT. This sequence encodes CSVRDRGSPLHF.

The V and J genes are TRBV20-1 and TRBJ2-3, with 7 bases lining up with TRBD2. Germline V gene sequence: CDR1 DFQATT, CDR2 SNEGSKA (reference sequence). With V trimmed by 3 bases and J by 2 bases, 2 bases remained unmatched. CDR3 length: 13 amino acids. The CDR3 region is CSARGGDTDTQYF. CDR3 nucleotides: TGCAGTGCTAGGGGGGGGGACACAGATACGCAGTATTTT.

This clonotype was found many times. The V call is TRBV28, the J call TRBJ2-1; a possible D gene is TRBD2 (5 bases). Trimming left V 6 bases short and J 4 bases short, with 10 bases between. This CDR3 is 13 amino acids long. Germline CDR1 and CDR2: MDHEN and SYDVKM. CDR3 DNA sequence: TGTGCCAGCAGGCCCGGGAATTACAATGAGCAGTTCTTC. Protein product: CASRPGNYNEQFF.

The chain has TRBV18 and TRBJ2-7; D is perhaps TRBD2 (5 bases). The CDR3 covers 13 residues. V was pared by 2 bases and J by 5 bases, with 10 bases between. Per the germline V gene, CDR1 is KGHSH and CDR2 is LQKENI. CDR3: CASSPSRDNEQYF. The DNA for the CDR3 is TGTGCCAGCTCACCAAGCCGGGATAACGAGCAGTACTTC.

Comment on this clonotype: A much more abundant neighbour one base away suggests this may be a read error. The conserved phenylalanine or tryptophan normally closing the CDR3 is absent here, so this likely arose from a read error. The chain recombines TRBV27 with TRBJ2-5; a possible D gene is TRBD2 (6 bases). The V gene lost 6 bases and the J gene lost 3 bases, with 11 bases spanning the gap. Germline V gene sequence: CDR1 MNHEY, CDR2 SMNVEV (reference sequence). The CDR3 runs 13 residues. The CDR3 here is CASSLTREETQYC. The DNA of the CDR3 is TGTGCCAGCAGCTTGACTAGAGAAGAGACCCAGTACTGC.

The chain uses TRBV9 and TRBJ1-2, with D tentatively TRBD1 (6 bases). The germline V gene has CDR1 SGDLS and CDR2 YYNGEE. The CDR3 runs 16 residues. V was shortened by 4 bases and J by 7 bases, with 23 bases between the two germline ends. CDR3 DNA sequence: TGTGCCAGCAGCACGAACCCAAAGGGGGGCCTTCGTGGCTACACCTTC. Translated, it gives CASSTNPKGGLRGYTF.

V and J are TRBV9 and TRBJ1-2; D perhaps matches TRBD1 (6 bases). CDR3 length equals 14 residues. The V end lost 2 bases, the J end lost 2 bases, and 10 bases lay between the germline ends. CDR1 is SGDLS, CDR2 YYNGEE, per germline. The DNA for the CDR3 is TGTGCCAGCAGCGTTAGCGGGACAAACTATGGCTACACCTTC. Its translation: CASSVSGTNYGYTF.

V is TRBV18 and J is TRBJ2-5; D unresolved. V lost 0 bases and J 3 bases, leaving 5 bases between the germline ends. Germline CDR1 and CDR2: KGHSH and LQKENI. The CDR3 consists of 13 residues. The DNA for the CDR3 is TGTGCCAGCTCACCACCGGCGGAAGAGACCCAGTACTTC. This codes for CASSPPAEETQYF. The whole variable domain, filled in from reference TRBV18 and TRBJ2-5, reads NAGVMQNPRHLVRRRGQEARLRCSPMKGHSHVYWYRQLPEEGLKFMVYLQKENIIDESGMPKERFSAEFPKEGPSILRIQQVVRGDSAAYFCASSPPAEETQYFGPGTRLLVL.

Ten or more counts support this clonotype. The V gene is TRBV6-1, the J gene TRBJ2-7; 9 bases line up with TRBD1. The CDR3 covers 14 residues. The V gene's germline CDR1 is MNHNS and CDR2 SASEGT. The J segment lost 4 bases and the V segment lost 5 bases, leaving 6 bases of the junction unmatched. The CDR3 spells CASSSRTGEYEQYF. Written as DNA, the CDR3 is TGTGCCAGCAGTTCCCGGACAGGGGAATACGAGCAGTACTTC.

This clonotype occurred a few times. The gene calls are TRBV20-1 and TRBJ2-3; 15 nucleotides align to TRBD2. In germline, CDR1 is DFQATT, CDR2 SNEGSKA (reference sequence). The CDR3 is 16 residues long. Trimming removed 4 bases from V and 11 bases from J; junction bases left unmatched: 13. CDR3 residues: CSATGLAGGGYNEQYF. CDR3 bases: TGCAGTGCTACGGGACTAGCGGGAGGAGGTTACAATGAGCAGTATTTT.

Worth noting for this clonotype: Compared with germline, one end of the junction differs, possibly owing to a read error. V and J are TRBV27 and TRBJ2-7, with D perhaps TRBD1 (5 bases). This CDR3 is built from 13 residues. Germline CDR1 is MNHEY and CDR2 is SMNVEV (reference sequence). The CDR3 here is CASGLTATYEQYF. CDR3 DNA sequence: TGTGCCAGCGGTTTGACAGCCACCTACGAGCAGTACTTC.

With respect to this clonotype: This CDR3 is missing its conserved last phenylalanine or tryptophan, likely due to a read error. The limits of the CDR3 on the DNA are not certain, so only TCRdb's listed CDR3 is given. The chain uses TRBV7-9 and TRBJ2-7; no DNA check was done on the table's D call, TRBD1. The CDR3 has 9 amino acids, counting both end residues. Germline V CDR1 and CDR2: SEHNR, FQNEAQ (reference sequence). CDR3 sequence reads: CASSMTEYT.

In its sample, this clonotype was seen once. The genes are TRBV5-1 and TRBJ2-2; D unclear. The V gene's germline CDR1 is SGHRS and CDR2 YFSETQ. This CDR3 is 11 amino acids long. V gave up 4 bases and J gave up 5 bases, with 3 bases separating them. CDR3 residues: CASSATGELFF. The CDR3 DNA sequence: TGCGCCAGCAGCGCAACCGGGGAGCTGTTTTTT.

This clonotype was observed a handful of times. The V gene is TRBV27, the J gene TRBJ2-5; 7 positions match TRBD1. With 4 bases clipped from V and 4 bases from J, the junction kept 6 bases outside the gene matches. This CDR3 spans 14 amino acids. Germline-derived CDR1 and CDR2 are MNHEY and SMNVEV (reference sequence). The CDR3 region is CASSSIYRGETQYF. The CDR3 DNA is TGTGCCAGCAGTTCTATTTACAGGGGAGAGACCCAGTACTTC.

The chain carries TRBV6-1 and TRBJ2-7; 8 nucleotides align to TRBD1. CDR3 length: 13 residues. The trim removed 5 bases at V and 7 bases at J, leaving 7 bases unmatched. In germline, CDR1 is MNHNS, CDR2 SASEGT. CDR3 protein: CASSLSGGEEQYF. CDR3 in DNA: TGTGCCAGCAGTCTGTCAGGGGGCGAAGAGCAGTACTTC.

V gene TRBV2 combines with J gene TRBJ1-5, with D perhaps TRBD1 (5 bases). Germline V gene lookup returns CDR1 SNHLY and CDR2 FYNNEI. Deletions cut 3 bases from V and 7 bases from J, with 10 bases between. The CDR3 is 13 amino acids. The CDR3 sequence: CASSDRGKQPQHF. In nucleotides, the CDR3 is TGTGCCAGCAGTGATAGGGGAAAACAGCCCCAGCATTTT.

The rearrangement links TRBV7-8 to TRBJ2-7, with D uncertain. From germline, CDR1 is SGHVS and CDR2 FQNEAQ. The CDR3 runs to 12 residues. Trimming cost V 3 bases and J 7 bases, with 10 bases left between them. The CDR3 DNA reads as TGTGCCAGCAGCTTGAAAGCTAATGAGCAGTACTTC. Translating it yields CASSLKANEQYF.

This clonotype showed up many times. A much larger clonotype is one base distant, so this may be a read error. The chain couples TRBV7-9 to TRBJ2-7, with D possibly being TRBD1 (5 bases). V was shortened by 2 bases and J by 2 bases, with 13 bases between the two germline ends. Germline CDR1 and CDR2: SEHNR and FQNEAQ (reference sequence). The CDR3 consists of 15 residues. In DNA, the CDR3 is TGTGCCAGCAGCTTATCTGGGGCAACTGCCTACGAGCAGTACTTC. Amino acid sequence: CASSLSGATAYEQYF. Based on the CDR3 plus reference TRBV7-9 and TRBJ2-7, the full variable domain is DTGVSQNPRHKITKRGQNVTFRCDPISEHNRLYWYRQTLGQGPEFLTYFQNEAQLEKSRLLSDRFSAERPKGSFSTLEIQRTEQGDSAMYLCASSLSGATAYEQYFGPGTRLTVT.